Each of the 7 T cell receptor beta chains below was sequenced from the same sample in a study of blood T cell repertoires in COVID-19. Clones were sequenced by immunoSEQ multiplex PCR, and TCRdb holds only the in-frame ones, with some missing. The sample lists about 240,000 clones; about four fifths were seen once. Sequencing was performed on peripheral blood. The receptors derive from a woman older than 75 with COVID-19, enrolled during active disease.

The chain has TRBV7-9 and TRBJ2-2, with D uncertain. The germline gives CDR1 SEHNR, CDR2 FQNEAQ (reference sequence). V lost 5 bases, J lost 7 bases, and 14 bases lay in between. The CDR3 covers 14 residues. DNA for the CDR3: TGTGCCAGCAGCCTGACAAGCCCCCACGGGGAGCTGTTTTTT. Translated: CASSLTSPHGELFF.

The chain's CDR3 is CASSLSGTGLNEKLFF. The CDR3 nucleotides are TGTGCCAGCAGTTTATCAGGGACAGGGCTTAATGAAAAACTGTTTTTT. V usage is TRBV27 and J usage is TRBJ1-4; 9 bases map to TRBD1. Germline assignment: CDR1 MNHEY and CDR2 SMNVEV (reference sequence). After removal of 0 bases from V and 4 bases from J, the junction contained 3 bases not matched to a gene. The CDR3 contains 16 residues.

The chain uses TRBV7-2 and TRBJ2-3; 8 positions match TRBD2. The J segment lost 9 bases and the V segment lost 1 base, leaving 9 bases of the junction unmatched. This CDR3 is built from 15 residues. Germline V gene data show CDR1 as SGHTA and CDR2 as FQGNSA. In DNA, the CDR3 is TGTGCCAGCAGCTTAGTTAAAGCGGGGGCGGACACGCAGTATTTT. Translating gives CASSLVKAGADTQYF.

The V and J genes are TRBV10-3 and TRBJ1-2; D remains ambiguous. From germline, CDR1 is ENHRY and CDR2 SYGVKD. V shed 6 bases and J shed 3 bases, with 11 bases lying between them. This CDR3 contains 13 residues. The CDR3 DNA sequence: TGTGCCATCAGCGGGGTCGGGGACTATGGCTACACCTTC. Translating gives CAISGVGDYGYTF.

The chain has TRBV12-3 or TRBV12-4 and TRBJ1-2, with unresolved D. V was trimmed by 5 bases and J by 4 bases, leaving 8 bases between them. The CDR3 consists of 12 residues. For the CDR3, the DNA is TGTGCCAGCAGTGGAGGCCCCTATGGCTACACCTTC. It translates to CASSGGPYGYTF.

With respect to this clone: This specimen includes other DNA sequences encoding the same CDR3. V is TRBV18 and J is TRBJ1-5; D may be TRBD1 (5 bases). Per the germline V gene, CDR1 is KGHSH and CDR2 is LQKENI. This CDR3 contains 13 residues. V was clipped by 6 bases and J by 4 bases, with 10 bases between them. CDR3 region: CASSEGSNQPQHF. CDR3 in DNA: TGTGCCAGCTCGGAGGGGTCTAATCAGCCCCAGCATTTT.

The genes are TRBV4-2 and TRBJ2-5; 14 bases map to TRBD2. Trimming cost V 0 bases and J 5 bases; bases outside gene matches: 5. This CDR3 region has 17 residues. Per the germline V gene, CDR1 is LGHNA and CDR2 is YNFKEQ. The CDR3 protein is CASSQDAGLAGGETQYF. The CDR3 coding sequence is TGTGCCAGCAGCCAAGATGCCGGACTAGCGGGAGGTGAGACCCAGTACTTC.